These T cell receptor beta chains were read from a single sample in a study of blood T cell repertoires in COVID-19. Clones were sequenced by immunoSEQ multiplex PCR, and TCRdb holds only the in-frame ones, with some missing. The sample gives over 200,000 clones, 89% of which show up once; around 6.9% is in the top ten. Sequenced sample: peripheral blood. These receptors all stem from a man between 60 and 70 years old who had recovered from COVID-19. Both conserved end residues are part of each CDR3. The D gene is left open where the match is weak. Clone size appears in some rows only: once, few, many, or a class for an expanded clone.

J gene: TRBJ2-7; V gene: TRBV5-1; clone size: -; D gene: -; CDR3 protein: CASSLAERMGAGRAYEQYF; CDR3 DNA: TGCGCCAGCAGCTTGGCCGAAAGAATGGGGGCAGGGAGGGCCTACGAGCAGTACTTC
J gene: TRBJ2-5; V gene: TRBV7-9; clone size: -; D gene: -; CDR3 protein: CASSLLAETQYF; CDR3 DNA: TGTGCCAGCAGCCTATTAGCGGAGACCCAGTACTTC
J gene: TRBJ2-1; V gene: TRBV5-1; clone size: -; D gene: TRBD2; CDR3 protein: CASSRRLADPPPYNEQFF; CDR3 DNA: TGCGCCAGCAGTAGGAGACTAGCGGACCCCCCGCCGTACAATGAGCAGTTCTTC
J gene: TRBJ1-2; V gene: TRBV21-1; clone size: -; D gene: -; CDR3 protein: CASSTGGRGQSGYTF; CDR3 DNA: TGTGCCAGCAGCACCGGCGGCAGGGGCCAAAGTGGCTACACCTTC
J gene: TRBJ2-1; V gene: TRBV5-1; clone size: -; D gene: TRBD1; CDR3 protein: CASSRTSPGQGLNEQFF; CDR3 DNA: TGCGCCAGCAGCCGCACGAGCCCGGGACAGGGTTTAAATGAGCAGTTCTTC
J gene: TRBJ2-3; V gene: TRBV5-8; clone size: -; D gene: TRBD1; CDR3 protein: CASSLAGGLGTDTQYF; CDR3 DNA: TGTGCCAGCAGCTTGGCAGGGGGTCTTGGCACAGATACGCAGTATTTT
J gene: TRBJ2-7; V gene: TRBV4-2; clone size: -; D gene: -; CDR3 protein: CASSQAGLSYEQYF; CDR3 DNA: TGTGCCAGCAGCCAAGCCGGACTCTCCTACGAGCAGTACTTC
J gene: TRBJ1-3; V gene: TRBV7-9; clone size: once; D gene: TRBD1; CDR3 protein: CASSFGTGKGNTIYF; CDR3 DNA: TGTGCCAGCAGCTTTGGGACAGGGAAGGGAAACACCATATATTTT
J gene: TRBJ2-7; V gene: TRBV7-9; clone size: -; D gene: -; CDR3 protein: CASSPRRSSYEQYF; CDR3 DNA: TGTGCCAGCAGCCCCAGACGGAGCTCCTACGAGCAGTACTTC
J gene: TRBJ2-7; V gene: TRBV9; clone size: -; D gene: -; CDR3 protein: CASSPGSYYEQYF; CDR3 DNA: TGTGCCAGCAGCCCCGGGTCCTACTACGAGCAGTACTTC
J gene: TRBJ1-5; V gene: TRBV19; clone size: -; D gene: TRBD1; CDR3 protein: CASSPGTGDYSNQPQHF; CDR3 DNA: TGTGCCAGTTCCCCCGGGACAGGCGATTATAGCAATCAGCCCCAGCATTTT
J gene: TRBJ2-3; V gene: TRBV5-1; clone size: -; D gene: TRBD1; CDR3 protein: CASSTSTGAGFTDTQYF; CDR3 DNA: TGCGCCAGCAGCACCTCTACAGGGGCGGGTTTCACAGATACGCAGTATTTT
J gene: TRBJ2-7; V gene: TRBV6-4; clone size: -; D gene: TRBD1; CDR3 protein: CASRRTDRGLSYEQYF; CDR3 DNA: TGTGCCAGCAGGAGAACCGACAGGGGGCTATCTTACGAGCAGTACTTC
J gene: TRBJ2-1; V gene: TRBV6-5; clone size: -; D gene: -; CDR3 protein: CASSYRSGGEQFF; CDR3 DNA: TGTGCCAGCAGTTACAGGTCCGGGGGTGAGCAGTTCTTC
J gene: TRBJ2-5; V gene: TRBV18; clone size: -; D gene: -; CDR3 protein: CASSPGRAGRLEETQYF; CDR3 DNA: TGTGCCAGCTCACCGGGTAGGGCGGGTAGGTTGGAAGAGACCCAGTACTTC
J gene: TRBJ1-5; V gene: TRBV19; clone size: -; D gene: -; CDR3 protein: CASSITGDNQPQHF; CDR3 DNA: TGTGCCAGTAGTATAACAGGTGATAATCAGCCCCAGCATTTT
J gene: TRBJ2-1; V gene: TRBV6-5; clone size: -; D gene: -; CDR3 protein: CASSPRGSSYNEQFF; CDR3 DNA: TGTGCCAGCAGCCCAAGAGGGAGCTCCTACAATGAGCAGTTCTTC
J gene: TRBJ2-7; V gene: TRBV30; clone size: -; D gene: -; CDR3 protein: CAWKEGGTHNLYEQYF; CDR3 DNA: TGTGCCTGGAAGGAGGGGGGGACCCATAATTTATACGAGCAGTACTTC
J gene: TRBJ1-6; V gene: TRBV6-6; clone size: -; D gene: -; CDR3 protein: CASSSQGYNSPLHF; CDR3 DNA: TGTGCCAGCAGTTCCCAGGGGTATAATTCACCCCTCCACTTT
J gene: TRBJ2-2; V gene: TRBV5-4; clone size: -; D gene: -; CDR3 protein: CASSPDSHTGELFF; CDR3 DNA: TGTGCCAGCAGCCCCGACTCGCACACCGGGGAGCTGTTTTTT
J gene: TRBJ2-5; V gene: TRBV11-1; clone size: -; D gene: TRBD1; CDR3 protein: CASSSLDRAETQYF; CDR3 DNA: TGTGCCAGCAGCTCTCTAGACAGGGCAGAGACCCAGTACTTC
J gene: TRBJ2-7; V gene: TRBV3-1/TRBV3-2; clone size: -; D gene: -; CDR3 protein: CASSQTMYEQYF; CDR3 DNA: TGTGCCAGCAGCCAAACTATGTACGAGCAGTACTTC
J gene: TRBJ1-2; V gene: TRBV28; clone size: -; D gene: TRBD1; CDR3 protein: CASSLSGGANYGYTF; CDR3 DNA: TGTGCCAGCAGTTTGTCAGGGGGAGCGAACTATGGCTACACCTTC
J gene: TRBJ1-6; V gene: TRBV28; clone size: -; D gene: TRBD1; CDR3 protein: CASLSRGLSKVNSPLHF; CDR3 DNA: TGTGCCAGCCTTAGCAGGGGGCTTTCGAAGGTTAATTCACCCCTCCACTTT
J gene: TRBJ2-5; V gene: TRBV18; clone size: -; D gene: TRBD2; CDR3 protein: CASSLWTSATMETQYF; CDR3 DNA: TGTGCCAGCTCATTATGGACTAGCGCAACAATGGAGACCCAGTACTTC
J gene: TRBJ1-1; V gene: TRBV5-8; clone size: once; D gene: -; CDR3 protein: CASSQNTEAFF; CDR3 DNA: TGTGCCAGCAGCCAGAACACTGAAGCTTTCTTT
J gene: TRBJ1-5; V gene: TRBV9; clone size: -; D gene: -; CDR3 protein: CASSDPPGGNQPQHF; CDR3 DNA: TGTGCCAGCAGCGACCCCCCGGGTGGCAATCAGCCCCAGCATTTT
J gene: TRBJ1-1; V gene: TRBV29-1; clone size: once; D gene: -; CDR3 protein: CSPGPGMGTEAFF; CDR3 DNA: TGCAGCCCGGGGCCAGGGATGGGCACTGAAGCTTTCTTT
J gene: TRBJ2-7; V gene: TRBV7-2; clone size: -; D gene: -; CDR3 protein: CASSLPGGSYEQYF; CDR3 DNA: TGTGCCAGCAGCTTACCGGGGGGCAGTTACGAGCAGTACTTC
J gene: TRBJ2-4; V gene: TRBV28; clone size: -; D gene: -; CDR3 protein: CASSPGVRVAKNIQYF; CDR3 DNA: TGTGCCAGCAGTCCGGGGGTCAGAGTAGCCAAAAACATTCAGTACTTC
J gene: TRBJ1-1; V gene: TRBV12-3/TRBV12-4; clone size: -; D gene: -; CDR3 protein: CASTWGPSTEAFF; CDR3 DNA: TGTGCCAGCACTTGGGGCCCTAGCACTGAAGCTTTCTTT
J gene: TRBJ2-1; V gene: TRBV5-4; clone size: -; D gene: -; CDR3 protein: CASSLVSGSVDEQFF; CDR3 DNA: TGTGCCAGCAGCTTGGTGTCCGGGTCCGTGGATGAGCAGTTCTTC
J gene: TRBJ1-2; V gene: TRBV5-1; clone size: -; D gene: TRBD1; CDR3 protein: CASSSDRASYGYTF; CDR3 DNA: TGCGCCAGCAGCTCGGACAGGGCTAGCTATGGCTACACCTTC
J gene: TRBJ1-2; V gene: TRBV18; clone size: -; D gene: TRBD1; CDR3 protein: CASSPKGADYGYTF; CDR3 DNA: TGTGCCAGCTCACCGAAGGGGGCTGATTATGGCTACACCTTC
J gene: TRBJ1-4; V gene: TRBV5-4; clone size: once; D gene: -; CDR3 protein: CASSLDRGREKLFF; CDR3 DNA: TGTGCCAGCAGCTTGGACCGGGGGAGGGAAAAACTGTTTTTT
J gene: TRBJ2-7; V gene: TRBV18; clone size: -; D gene: -; CDR3 protein: CASSPPQGFDEQYF; CDR3 DNA: TGTGCCAGCTCACCACCCCAGGGGTTCGACGAGCAGTACTTC
J gene: TRBJ1-1; V gene: TRBV10-3; clone size: -; D gene: -; CDR3 protein: CAIRTRGSRNTEAFF; CDR3 DNA: TGTGCCATCAGAACTCGGGGATCAAGGAACACTGAAGCTTTCTTT
J gene: TRBJ1-5; V gene: TRBV6-2/TRBV6-3; clone size: -; D gene: TRBD1; CDR3 protein: CASSSWWTGTSNQPQHF; CDR3 DNA: TGTGCCAGCAGTTCTTGGTGGACAGGGACTAGCAATCAGCCCCAGCATTTT
J gene: TRBJ2-1; V gene: TRBV2; clone size: -; D gene: -; CDR3 protein: CASSVKRTYNEQFF; CDR3 DNA: TGTGCCAGCAGTGTGAAGCGAACCTACAATGAGCAGTTCTTC
J gene: TRBJ2-1; V gene: TRBV15; clone size: -; D gene: TRBD2; CDR3 protein: CATSPAGGPREQFF; CDR3 DNA: TGTGCCACCAGCCCAGCGGGAGGGCCCCGGGAGCAGTTCTTC
J gene: TRBJ1-1; V gene: TRBV29-1; clone size: -; D gene: -; CDR3 protein: CSPPASVGGANTEAFF; CDR3 DNA: TGCAGCCCCCCTGCTTCAGTAGGGGGAGCGAACACTGAAGCTTTCTTT
J gene: TRBJ1-5; V gene: TRBV2; clone size: -; D gene: -; CDR3 protein: CASSEARMRQPQHF; CDR3 DNA: TGTGCCAGCAGTGAAGCGCGTATGAGACAGCCCCAGCATTTT
J gene: TRBJ2-2; V gene: TRBV13; clone size: -; D gene: TRBD1; CDR3 protein: CASSRQGATGELFF; CDR3 DNA: TGTGCCAGCAGCAGACAGGGGGCCACCGGGGAGCTGTTTTTT
J gene: TRBJ2-5; V gene: TRBV11-1; clone size: -; D gene: TRBD1; CDR3 protein: CASSLASTQGEETQYF; CDR3 DNA: TGTGCCAGCAGCTTAGCGTCAACCCAGGGGGAAGAGACCCAGTACTTC
J gene: TRBJ2-4; V gene: TRBV7-9; clone size: -; D gene: -; CDR3 protein: CASSVRPSTSIKNIQYF; CDR3 DNA: TGTGCCAGCAGCGTACGGCCGTCGACTAGTATCAAAAACATTCAGTACTTC
J gene: TRBJ2-2; V gene: TRBV5-4; clone size: -; D gene: -; CDR3 protein: CASSHREGGGAGELFF; CDR3 DNA: TGTGCCAGCAGCCACAGGGAAGGCGGGGGCGCCGGGGAGCTGTTTTTT
J gene: TRBJ2-7; V gene: TRBV5-1; clone size: -; D gene: TRBD2; CDR3 protein: CASSWDPSGGASEQYF; CDR3 DNA: TGCGCCAGCAGCTGGGACCCTAGCGGGGGGGCCTCCGAGCAGTACTTC
J gene: TRBJ2-7; V gene: TRBV4-1; clone size: -; D gene: -; CDR3 protein: CASSQDGPPSSYEQYF; CDR3 DNA: TGCGCCAGCAGCCAAGATGGGCCTCCCAGCTCCTACGAGCAGTACTTC